What follows are 9 T cell receptor beta chains derived from one specimen sequenced in a study of blood T cell repertoires in COVID-19. This table comes from immunoSEQ multiplex PCR, and its TCRdb copy is limited to in-frame clones, with some not included. The sample has around 250,000 clones; 84% are singletons. The sample comprised peripheral blood. The receptors derive from a woman aged 35 to 49 who had recovered from COVID-19.

In this sample, this clone turned up a few times. V usage is TRBV2 and J usage is TRBJ2-1, with 7 bases matching TRBD2. This CDR3 spans 16 amino acids. J lost 4 bases, V lost 7 bases, and 13 bases had no gene match. Germline V gene sequence: CDR1 SNHLY, CDR2 FYNNEI. CDR3 loop: CASITSGAGGYNEQFF. The CDR3 DNA reads TGTGCCAGCATCACGAGCGGGGCTGGGGGTTACAATGAGCAGTTCTTC. The whole variable domain, filled in from reference TRBV2 and TRBJ2-1, reads EPEVTQTPSHQVTQMGQEVILRCVPISNHLYFYWYRQILGQKVEFLVSFYNNEISEKSEIFDDQFSVERPDGSNFTLKIRSTKLEDSAMYFCASITSGAGGYNEQFFGPGTRLTVL.

The V call is TRBV7-9, the J call TRBJ1-4; D call uncertain. Trimming took 4 bases from V and 8 from J, leaving 14 bases between them. This CDR3 comprises 14 residues. Looked up from germline, CDR1 is SEHNR and CDR2 is FQNEAQ (reference sequence). This chain's CDR3 is CASSWQERQEKLFF. The CDR3 coding sequence is TGTGCCAGCAGCTGGCAGGAACGCCAGGAAAAACTGTTTTTT. Full variable domain (remainder filled in from reference TRBV7-9 and TRBJ1-4): DTGVSQNPRHKITKRGQNVTFRCDPISEHNRLYWYRQTLGQGPEFLTYFQNEAQLEKSRLLSDRFSAERPKGSFSTLEIQRTEQGDSAMYLCASSWQERQEKLFFGSGTQLSVL.

The rearrangement links TRBV27 to TRBJ2-5; 7 nucleotides align to TRBD2. The CDR3 is made up of 14 amino acids. Unmatched junction bases numbered 5, after V lost 3 bases and J lost 4 bases. Germline V gene data show CDR1 as MNHEY and CDR2 as SMNVEV (reference sequence). DNA of the CDR3: TGTGCCAGCAGTTTGGGGAGGGCTCGAGAGACCCAGTACTTC. It translates to CASSLGRARETQYF.

The J gene is TRBJ1-3, the V gene TRBV5-1; no clear D. The CDR3 is made up of 15 amino acids. The germline V gene has CDR1 SGHRS and CDR2 YFSETQ. Trimming removed 2 bases at V and 2 bases at J, with 11 bases between. The CDR3 DNA follows: TGCGCCAGCAGCTTTCTAGGAAGTGCTGGAAACACCATATATTTT. Translated, it gives CASSFLGSAGNTIYF.

The chain is built from TRBV7-9 and TRBJ1-2; 10 bases are shared with TRBD1. CDR1 and CDR2 (germline): SEHNR, FQNEAQ (reference sequence). The CDR3 length is 16 residues. V lost 5 bases, J lost 6 bases, and 12 bases stayed unmatched. DNA for the CDR3: TGTGCCAGCAGCCCCCGAACGACAGGGGGCGCAGATGGCTACACCTTC. The encoded protein is CASSPRTTGGADGYTF.

As DNA, the CDR3 is TGCAGCGTCTCCGGGACAGGGGGTTTCTACAATGAGCAGTTCTTC. Amino acid sequence: CSVSGTGGFYNEQFF. The genes are TRBV29-1 and TRBJ2-1; TRBD1 agrees at 11 bases. CDR1 is SQVTM, CDR2 ANQGSEA, per germline. This CDR3 contains 15 residues. Trimming removed 6 bases from V and 3 bases from J; junction bases left unmatched: 7.

CDR3 loop: CASSDRGGPYGKLFF. The CDR3 DNA reads as TGTGCCAGCAGTGATCGCGGGGGCCCCTATGGAAAACTGTTTTTT. The V gene is TRBV2, the J gene TRBJ1-4; perhaps TRBD1 as D (6 bases). The length of the CDR3 is 15 residues. Germline values: CDR1 SNHLY, CDR2 FYNNEI. V gave up 3 bases and J gave up 10 bases, with 18 bases separating them.

The J gene is TRBJ1-5, the V gene TRBV24-1, with D perhaps TRBD1 (5 bases). V was shortened by 12 bases and J by 2 bases, with 13 bases between the two germline ends. Germline-derived CDR1 and CDR2 are KGHDR and SFDVKD. CDR3 length equals 13 residues. The CDR3 DNA follows: TGTGCCGTTCAGGGTCGGGGCAATCAGCCCCAGCATTTT. It specifies CAVQGRGNQPQHF.

The chain joins TRBV6-5 to TRBJ2-7, with 7 bases that match TRBD1. The CDR3 covers 15 residues. V lost 0 bases and J lost 3; bases outside the gene matches: 5. From germline, CDR1 is MNHEY and CDR2 SVGAGI. The CDR3 reads CASSYSYRGVYEQYF. CDR3 DNA: TGTGCCAGCAGTTACTCATACAGGGGCGTCTACGAGCAGTACTTC.